This T cell receptor (beta chain) was captured in a study of blood T cell repertoires in COVID-19. The germline V gene encodes CDR1 LGHDT and CDR2 YNNKEL (reference sequence). The V segment lost 4 bases and the J segment 5 bases; nucleotides outside the gene matches: 6. The CDR3 spans 15 residues. In the source study's methods: Using reference gene primer amplification, nucleated cell counts were estimated. Generated by immunoSEQ multiplex PCR, the TCRdb table keeps only in-frame clones and is missing some. V, J and clone size derive from that table, while D and trimming were established from the DNA sequence. The profile shows a few hundred thousand clones, over 75% of them singletons. Participants, about 18 to 90 years old, spanned around 26 US areas. Donors in Cohort 3 who had recovered were those with two negative PCRs, healthcare professional clearance, or resolution of their symptoms.

The gene calls are TRBV3-1 (or the pseudogene TRBV3-2) and TRBJ2-7, with 12 bases that match TRBD1. The sequence was collected from a man aged 25 to 40 who had recovered from COVID-19. The sequencing sample was made of PBMCs or T cells enriched from blood (not recorded which). CDR3 coding DNA: TGTGCCAGCAGCCTTTCCGGGACAGGGGGCCACGAGCAGTACTTC. It encodes CASSLSGTGGHEQYF.